This TCR beta chain was sequenced for a study of T cell repertoires in cytomegalovirus infection. Study summary: Evidence of both CMV infection and a matching HLA type came from public TCR beta signatures. Overall study results and limits: CMV-specific TCR beta clonotypes restricted by HLA-C dominated the ex vivo response.

As for this clonotype: Its target is not known.

CDR3 size: 13 residues. The ends lost 8 bases at V and 5 bases at J; junction bases unmatched: 4. CDR1 SNHLY and CDR2 FYNNEI come from the germline V gene. TCRdb independently ran MiXCR on the reads; one entry per CDR3 protein. The data contain 60,000 to 75,000 distinct CDR3 sequences, approximately 24% of them singletons. Input material: PBMCs, sequenced either directly or after in vitro stimulation (not recorded which). The source of this sequence is a human donor in good health (CMV status not recorded). Some clones in this sample may be carry-over from other donors' samples. This chain uses TRBV2 with TRBJ2-2; TRBD2 matches at 8 bases. The CDR3 reads CASRREVTGELFF. Here the CDR3 DNA reads TGTGCCAGCCGGCGGGAGGTGACCGGGGAGCTGTTTTTT.